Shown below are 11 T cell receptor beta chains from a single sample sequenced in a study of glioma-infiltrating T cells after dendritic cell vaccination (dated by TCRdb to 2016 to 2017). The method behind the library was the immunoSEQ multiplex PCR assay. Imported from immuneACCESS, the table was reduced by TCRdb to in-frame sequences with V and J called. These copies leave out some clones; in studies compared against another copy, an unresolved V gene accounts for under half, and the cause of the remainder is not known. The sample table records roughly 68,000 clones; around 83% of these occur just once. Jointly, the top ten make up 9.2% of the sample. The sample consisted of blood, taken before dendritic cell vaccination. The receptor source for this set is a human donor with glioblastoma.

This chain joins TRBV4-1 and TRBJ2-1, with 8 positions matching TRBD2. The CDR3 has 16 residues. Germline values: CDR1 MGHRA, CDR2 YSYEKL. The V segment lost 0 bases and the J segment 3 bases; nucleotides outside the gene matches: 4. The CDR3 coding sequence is TGCGCCAGCAGCCAAGACGCGGGGGGATTCTACAATGAGCAGTTCTTC. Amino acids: CASSQDAGGFYNEQFF.

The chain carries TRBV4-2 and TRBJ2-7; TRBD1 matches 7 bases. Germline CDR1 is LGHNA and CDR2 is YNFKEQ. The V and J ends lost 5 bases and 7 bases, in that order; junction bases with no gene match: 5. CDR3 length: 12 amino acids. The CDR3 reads CASSSNRGEQYF. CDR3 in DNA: TGTGCCAGCAGCTCGAACAGGGGTGAGCAGTACTTC.

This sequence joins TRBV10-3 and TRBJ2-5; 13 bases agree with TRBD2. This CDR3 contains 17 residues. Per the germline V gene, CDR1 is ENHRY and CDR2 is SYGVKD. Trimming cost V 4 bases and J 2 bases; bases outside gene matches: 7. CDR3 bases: TGTGCCATCAGTGTTGGGACTAGCGGGGACCTACAAGAGACCCAGTACTTC. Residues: CAISVGTSGDLQETQYF.

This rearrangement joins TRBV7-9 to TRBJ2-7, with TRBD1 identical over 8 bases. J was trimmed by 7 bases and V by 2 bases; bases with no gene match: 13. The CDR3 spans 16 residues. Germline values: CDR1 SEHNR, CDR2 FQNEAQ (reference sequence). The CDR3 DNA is TGTGCCAGCAGCTTATGGTCGTTGGACAGGGATCTGGAGCAGTACTTC. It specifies CASSLWSLDRDLEQYF.

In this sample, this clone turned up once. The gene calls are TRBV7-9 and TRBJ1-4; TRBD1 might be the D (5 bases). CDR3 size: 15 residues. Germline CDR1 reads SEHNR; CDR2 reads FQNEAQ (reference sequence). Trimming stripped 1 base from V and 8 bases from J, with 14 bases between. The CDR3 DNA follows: TGTGCCAGCAGCTTAGGTTCGGGGGTTCGGGAAAAACTGTTTTTT. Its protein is CASSLGSGVREKLFF. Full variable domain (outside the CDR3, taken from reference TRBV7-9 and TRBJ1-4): DTGVSQNPRHKITKRGQNVTFRCDPISEHNRLYWYRQTLGQGPEFLTYFQNEAQLEKSRLLSDRFSAERPKGSFSTLEIQRTEQGDSAMYLCASSLGSGVREKLFFGSGTQLSVL.

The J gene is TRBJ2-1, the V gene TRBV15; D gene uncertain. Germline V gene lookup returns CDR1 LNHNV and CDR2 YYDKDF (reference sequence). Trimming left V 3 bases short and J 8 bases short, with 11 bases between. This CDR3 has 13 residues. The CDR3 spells CATSRPTVDEQFF. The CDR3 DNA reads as TGTGCCACCAGCAGGCCGACTGTGGATGAGCAGTTCTTC.

DNA for the CDR3: TGCGCCAGCAGCTTGCCCCTAGCGGGGTCAGGGTACAATGAGCAGTTCTTC. This translates into CASSLPLAGSGYNEQFF. V gene TRBV5-1 combines with J gene TRBJ2-1, with TRBD2 matching 9 bases. The CDR3 sequence is 17 residues long. Trimming removed 1 base from V and 4 bases from J; junction bases left unmatched: 9. Germline CDR1 SGHRS, CDR2 YFSETQ.

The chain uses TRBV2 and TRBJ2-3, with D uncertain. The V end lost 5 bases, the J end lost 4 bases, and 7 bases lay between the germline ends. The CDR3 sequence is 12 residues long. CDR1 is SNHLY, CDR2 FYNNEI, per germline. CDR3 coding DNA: TGTGCCAGCAGTCGGGTCGCAGATACGCAGTATTTT. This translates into CASSRVADTQYF.

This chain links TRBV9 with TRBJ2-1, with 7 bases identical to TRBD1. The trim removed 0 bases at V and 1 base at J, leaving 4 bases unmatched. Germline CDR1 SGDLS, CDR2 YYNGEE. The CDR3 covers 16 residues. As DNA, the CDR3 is TGTGCCAGCAGCGTAGGTAGGACAGGTTCCTACAATGAGCAGTTCTTC. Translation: CASSVGRTGSYNEQFF.

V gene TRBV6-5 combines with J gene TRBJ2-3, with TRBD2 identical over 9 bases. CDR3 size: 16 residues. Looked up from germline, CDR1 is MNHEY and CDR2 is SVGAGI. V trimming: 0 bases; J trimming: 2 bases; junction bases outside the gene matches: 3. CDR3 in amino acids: CASSYSLAGYTDTQYF. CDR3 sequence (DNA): TGTGCCAGCAGTTACTCGCTAGCGGGGTACACAGATACGCAGTATTTT.

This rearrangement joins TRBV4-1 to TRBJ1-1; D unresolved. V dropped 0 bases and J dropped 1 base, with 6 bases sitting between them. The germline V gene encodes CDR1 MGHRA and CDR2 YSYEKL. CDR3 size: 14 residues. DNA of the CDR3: TGCGCCAGCAGCCAAGATCACAGGAACACTGAAGCTTTCTTT. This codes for CASSQDHRNTEAFF.